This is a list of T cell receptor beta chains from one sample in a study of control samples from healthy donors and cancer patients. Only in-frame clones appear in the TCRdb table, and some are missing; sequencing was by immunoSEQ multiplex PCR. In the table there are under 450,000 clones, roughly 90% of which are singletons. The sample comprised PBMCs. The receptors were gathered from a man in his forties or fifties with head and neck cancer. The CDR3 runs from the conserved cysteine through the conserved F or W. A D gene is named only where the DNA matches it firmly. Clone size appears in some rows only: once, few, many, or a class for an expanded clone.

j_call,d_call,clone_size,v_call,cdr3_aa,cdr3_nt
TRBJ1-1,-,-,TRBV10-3,CAISVEGEYTEAFF,TGTGCCATCAGTGTAGAGGGAGAGTACACTGAAGCTTTCTTT
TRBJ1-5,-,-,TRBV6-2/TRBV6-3,CASSYFRAVPDQPQHF,TGTGCCAGCAGTTACTTTCGGGCCGTACCAGATCAGCCCCAGCATTTT
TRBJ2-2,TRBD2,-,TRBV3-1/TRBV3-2,CASSQGLAGTKTGELFF,TGTGCCAGCAGCCAAGGGCTAGCGGGGACGAAGACCGGGGAGCTGTTTTTT
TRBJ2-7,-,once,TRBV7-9,CASSSRLEGEQYF,TGTGCCAGCAGCTCCCGACTGGAGGGAGAGCAGTACTTC
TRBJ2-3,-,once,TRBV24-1,CATSDLRGDTQYF,TGTGCCACCAGTGATTTGCGGGGGGATACGCAGTATTTT
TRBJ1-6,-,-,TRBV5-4,CASREEGAYNSPLHF,TGTGCCAGCAGGGAGGAGGGGGCCTATAATTCACCCCTCCACTTT
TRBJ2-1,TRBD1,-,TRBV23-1,CAKGGTGSYNEQFF,TGCGCCAAAGGGGGGACAGGGAGTTACAATGAGCAGTTCTTC
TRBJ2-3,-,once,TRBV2,CASSEAPLTSFADTQYF,TGTGCCAGCAGTGAAGCGCCCCTGACTAGTTTCGCAGATACGCAGTATTTT
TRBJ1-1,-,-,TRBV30,CAWTSSPISNTEAFF,TGTGCCTGGACCAGCTCGCCGATCTCGAACACTGAAGCTTTCTTT
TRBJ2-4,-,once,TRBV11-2,CASSLGTGDIQYF,TGTGCCAGCAGCTTAGGGACGGGGGACATTCAGTACTTC
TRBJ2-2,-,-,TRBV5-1,CASSSTGRENTGELFF,TGCGCCAGCAGCTCTACTGGCAGGGAAAACACCGGGGAGCTGTTTTTT
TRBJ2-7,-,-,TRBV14,CASSQDYEQYF,TGTGCCAGCAGCCAAGATTACGAGCAGTACTTC
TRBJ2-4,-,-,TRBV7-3,CASSYFSSFGVAKNIQYF,TGTGCCAGCAGCTACTTCTCTTCTTTCGGAGTAGCCAAAAACATTCAGTACTTC
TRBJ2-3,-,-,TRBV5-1,CASSLEGRSTDTQYF,TGCGCCAGCAGCTTGGAGGGTAGGAGCACAGATACGCAGTATTTT
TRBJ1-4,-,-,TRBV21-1,CASTPLGQEEKLFF,TGTGCCAGCACCCCCTTAGGGCAAGAGGAAAAACTGTTTTTT
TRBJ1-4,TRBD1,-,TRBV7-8,CASTLPGQGMASLEKLFF,TGTGCCAGCACTCTCCCGGGACAGGGGATGGCCTCTTTGGAAAAACTGTTTTTT
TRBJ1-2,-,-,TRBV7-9,CASSLPGRRDYTF,TGTGCCAGCAGCTTACCTGGGCGCAGGGACTACACCTTC
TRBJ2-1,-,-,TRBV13,CASSLAPGIDEQFF,TGTGCCAGCAGCTTAGCGCCAGGGATAGATGAGCAGTTCTTC
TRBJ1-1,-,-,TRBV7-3,CASSPTGGSEAFF,TGTGCCAGCAGCCCGACCGGCGGCTCTGAAGCTTTCTTT
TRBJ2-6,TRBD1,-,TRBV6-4,CASSDGTGGNSGANVLTF,TGTGCCAGCAGTGACGGGACAGGGGGAAATTCTGGGGCCAACGTCCTGACTTTC
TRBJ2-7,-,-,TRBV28,CASPYGGAGHSYEQYF,TGTGCCAGCCCTTATGGGGGGGCAGGGCACTCCTACGAGCAGTACTTC
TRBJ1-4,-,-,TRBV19,CASSTPGYRAPSGKLFF,TGTGCCAGTAGTACCCCGGGGTACAGGGCACCTTCAGGAAAACTGTTTTTT
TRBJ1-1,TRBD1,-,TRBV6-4,CASSQEGTGGNGAFF,TGTGCCAGCAGTCAGGAAGGGACAGGGGGCAACGGGGCTTTCTTT
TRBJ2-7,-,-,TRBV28,CASRYFPGPSSYEQYF,TGTGCCAGCAGATACTTCCCGGGACCGAGCTCCTACGAGCAGTACTTC
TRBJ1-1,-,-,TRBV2,CASSPLGMNTEAFF,TGTGCCAGCAGCCCCCTTGGAATGAACACTGAAGCTTTCTTT
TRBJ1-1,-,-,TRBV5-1,CASRSSGDRTEAFF,TGCGCCAGCAGGTCATCGGGGGATCGGACTGAAGCTTTCTTT